These 5 T cell receptor beta chains came from one sample sequenced in a study of CD8+CD57+ T cells in acquired aplastic anemia. It was patients with CD8+CD57+ cell expansion by flow cytometry who were chosen for sequencing. For CDR3 and TCR beta VDJ profiling, genomic DNA was the template used. TCRdb recomputed calls from the reads with MiXCR, one row per CDR3 protein. The sample carries 50,000 or so distinct CDR3 sequences, approximately 50% recorded once. Sequencing was done on a sample of sorted CD4+, CD8+, or CD8+CD57+ T cells (not recorded which) from PBMCs. These receptors came from a human donor with aplastic anemia.

This clonotype is medium-sized by share. This chain links TRBV7-9 with TRBJ2-7; 7 nucleotides agree with TRBD1. The CDR3 contains 11 residues. Germline-derived CDR1 and CDR2 are SEHNR and FQNEAQ (reference sequence). With V trimmed by 6 bases and J by 5 bases, 1 base remained unmatched. The CDR3 sequence: CASSTGDEQYV. In DNA form, the CDR3 reads TGTGCCAGCAGTACAGGGGACGAGCAGTACGTC.

The rearrangement joins TRBV2 to TRBJ2-7; perhaps TRBD1 as D (6 bases). The V gene lost 4 bases and the J gene lost 7 bases, with 17 bases spanning the gap. The CDR3 loop spans 14 amino acids. Germline CDR1 and CDR2: SNHLY and FYNNEI. The CDR3: CASSVEQGMGEQYF. The CDR3 nucleotides are TGTGCCAGCAGTGTCGAACAGGGAATGGGGGAGCAGTACTTC.

This clonotype was observed a few times. The chain uses TRBV9 and TRBJ2-2; no clear D gene. The CDR3 runs to 13 residues. V was cut by 4 bases and J by 2 bases, with 6 bases left in between. Germline values: CDR1 SGDLS, CDR2 YYNGEE. The CDR3 loop reads CASSTFNTGELFF. CDR3 nucleotides: TGTGCCAGCAGCACTTTTAACACCGGGGAGCTGTTTTTT.

Details on this clonotype: This may be a read error: a much more frequent sequence differs by one nucleotide. CDR3 DNA sequence: TGTGCCAGCTCACCCGACAGGAACGGAAACACCATACATTTT. Amino acids: CASSPDRNGNTIHF. The V call is TRBV18, the J call TRBJ1-3, with a possible D match to TRBD1 (6 bases). The CDR3 is 14 residues long. Germline-derived CDR1 and CDR2 are KGHSH and LQKENI.

Many counts were recorded for this clonotype. The rearrangement links TRBV7-9 to TRBJ1-1; 7 bases are a match to TRBD1. With 5 bases clipped from V and 1 base from J, the junction kept 1 base outside the gene matches. Germline V gene data show CDR1 as SEHNR and CDR2 as FQNEAQ (reference sequence). The CDR3 is made up of 13 amino acids. DNA of the CDR3: TGTGCCAGCAGCGCAGGGGGGAACACTGAAGCTTTCTTT. It is translated as CASSAGGNTEAFF.